Listed below are T cell receptor beta chains from one sample, sequenced in a study of blood T cell repertoires in COVID-19. Libraries were prepared by immunoSEQ multiplex PCR; TCRdb keeps only in-frame clonotypes and omits some of them. The sample has almost 250,000 clones, approximately 89% seen once; the top ten hold around 1.5%. Sequencing was performed on peripheral blood. These receptor sequences come from an older woman who had recovered from COVID-19. Both conserved end residues are part of each CDR3. The order of the fields is CDR3 length, J gene, V gene, CDR3 protein.

>13|TRBJ2-3|TRBV6-4
CASSDTYRDTQYF
>13|TRBJ1-2|TRBV28
CASSLDRSNGYTF
>16|TRBJ1-6|TRBV5-8
CASSLPPSSYNSPLHF
>16|TRBJ1-5|TRBV6-2/TRBV6-3
CASSSLVGFSNQPQHF
>15|TRBJ2-6|TRBV5-1
CASSLATVGANVLTF
>11|TRBJ1-5|TRBV6-5
CASRIGQPQHF
>13|TRBJ2-7|TRBV11-3
CASSPRAGDEQYF
>15|TRBJ2-7|TRBV24-1
CATSDPRQGGDEQYF
>18|TRBJ2-3|TRBV3-1/TRBV3-2
CASSQGNRGQGSTDTQYF
>15|TRBJ2-7|TRBV20-1
CSASSVLSPLDEQYF
>15|TRBJ1-6|TRBV9
CASSASTGRNSPLHF
>17|TRBJ2-3|TRBV4-3
CASSPILAGGPADTQYF
>15|TRBJ2-5|TRBV3-1/TRBV3-2
CASSQEQGAGETQYF
>16|TRBJ1-4|TRBV6-5
CASSYSVTGGNEKLFF
>13|TRBJ1-4|TRBV2
CASSGQGNEKLFF
>15|TRBJ2-5|TRBV5-1
CASSLLAADQETQYF
>14|TRBJ2-3|TRBV4-3
CASSQDIGTDTQYF
>15|TRBJ2-3|TRBV5-4
CASTLGGARTDTQYF
>15|TRBJ2-7|TRBV28
CATSSGGTGIYEQYF
>15|TRBJ2-5|TRBV6-6
CASSTASGDRKTQYF
>14|TRBJ1-2|TRBV7-9
CASSPRTGLRGYTF
>15|TRBJ2-5|TRBV18
CASSPPHFAQETQYF
>14|TRBJ1-2|TRBV28
CASSSGGFGYGYTF
>14|TRBJ1-3|TRBV28
CASSFRDSGNTIYF
>17|TRBJ2-2|TRBV6-6
CASRRVAGAANTGELFF
>13|TRBJ2-7|TRBV11-3
CASRQRGDYEQYF
>13|TRBJ2-7|TRBV28
CASSPDRGYEQYF
>14|TRBJ1-2|TRBV5-1
CASSQQGTGDGYTF
>14|TRBJ2-1|TRBV5-1
CASRTSGSYNEQFF
>20|TRBJ2-7|TRBV5-1
CASSLKPTSGGATYYYEQYF
>14|TRBJ2-2|TRBV7-8
CASSLARGTGELFF
>14|TRBJ1-5|TRBV18
CASSPNPRDQPQHF
>17|TRBJ2-3|TRBV7-9
CASSQAPGTGETDTQYF
>14|TRBJ1-5|TRBV15
CATSRDRGQQPQHF
>18|TRBJ2-6|TRBV4-1
CASSQREGQVSGANVLTF
>11|TRBJ1-1|TRBV2
CASIVETEAFF
>13|TRBJ1-1|TRBV11-2
CASRWDAGTEAFF
>15|TRBJ2-3|TRBV5-1
CASRPRGMETDTQYF
>12|TRBJ2-2|TRBV25-1
CASKQLTGELFF
>16|TRBJ1-3|TRBV19
CASSTMGQISGNTIYF
>13|TRBJ1-5|TRBV7-7
CASRVAGSQPQHF
>14|TRBJ2-2|TRBV5-4
CATGQVGDTGELFF
>13|TRBJ2-5|TRBV12-3/TRBV12-4
CASSPGSYGTQYF
>13|TRBJ1-3|TRBV6-5
CASSGSEGSAIYF
>13|TRBJ2-4|TRBV7-2
CASLPRTKNIQYF
>15|TRBJ1-4|TRBV13
CASSLRGNGDEKLFF
>12|TRBJ1-2|TRBV2
CASREHPEGYTF
>15|TRBJ1-2|TRBV9
CASSAPSTGGYGYTF
>16|TRBJ2-3|TRBV6-2/TRBV6-3
CASSPQGASYTDTQYF
>13|TRBJ2-7|TRBV12-3/TRBV12-4
CASTGQGSYEQYF
>15|TRBJ1-3|TRBV5-6
CASSFGTGGLNTIYF
>15|TRBJ2-6|TRBV7-9
CASMDRNSGANVLTF
>14|TRBJ1-5|TRBV3-1/TRBV3-2
CASSQLGGAQPQHF
>14|TRBJ2-5|TRBV7-2
CASSPGVAQETQYF
>15|TRBJ1-2|TRBV6-1
CASSEARDRVHGYTF
>17|TRBJ2-3|TRBV6-2/TRBV6-3
CASSYATSGVGTDTQYF
>10|TRBJ2-5|TRBV20-1
CSAPQETQYF
>16|TRBJ1-2|TRBV28
CASSQTTGFTNYGYTF
>15|TRBJ2-5|TRBV5-4
CASSLAGAGGETQYF